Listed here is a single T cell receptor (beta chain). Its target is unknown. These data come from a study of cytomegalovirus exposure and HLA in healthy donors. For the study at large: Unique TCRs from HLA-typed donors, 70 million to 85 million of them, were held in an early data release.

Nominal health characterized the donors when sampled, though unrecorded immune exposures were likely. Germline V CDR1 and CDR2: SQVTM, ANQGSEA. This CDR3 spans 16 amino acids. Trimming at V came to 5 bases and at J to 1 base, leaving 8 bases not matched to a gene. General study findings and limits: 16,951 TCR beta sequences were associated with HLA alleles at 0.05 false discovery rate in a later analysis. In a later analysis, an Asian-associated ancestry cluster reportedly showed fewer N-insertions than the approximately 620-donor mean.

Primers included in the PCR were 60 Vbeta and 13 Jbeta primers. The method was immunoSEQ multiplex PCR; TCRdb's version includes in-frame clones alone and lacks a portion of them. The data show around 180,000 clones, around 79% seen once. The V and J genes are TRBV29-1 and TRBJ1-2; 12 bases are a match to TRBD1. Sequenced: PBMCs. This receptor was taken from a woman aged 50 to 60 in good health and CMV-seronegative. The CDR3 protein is CSVTPGQGAFNYGYTF. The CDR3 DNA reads TGCAGCGTTACACCGGGACAGGGGGCGTTTAACTATGGCTACACCTTC.